These 22 T cell receptor beta chains share one sample of origin, sequenced in a study of cytomegalovirus exposure and HLA in healthy donors. A multiplex PCR was run with 60 Vbeta primers and 13 Jbeta primers. Sequencing was performed with immunoSEQ multiplex PCR; in TCRdb, only in-frame clones are kept and a portion is missing. Of some 120,000 clones listed, roughly two thirds are singletons. Input material: PBMCs. All receptors come from a man aged 25-45 years in good health and CMV-seropositive.

This clone was counted between two and nine times. The CDR3 protein is CASSLATSARSSYEQYF. The CDR3 DNA sequence: TGTGCCAGCAGCTTGGCCACTAGCGCGCGAAGCTCCTACGAGCAGTACTTC. The chain couples TRBV5-4 to TRBJ2-7, with 7 positions matching TRBD2. Germline CDR1 SGHNT, CDR2 YYREEE (reference sequence). The CDR3 has 17 amino acids. V shed 0 bases and J 0 bases; nucleotides not matched to a gene: 9.

The genes are TRBV7-3 and TRBJ2-5; D may be TRBD1 (5 bases). CDR3 length: 13 residues. V lost 4 bases, J lost 2 bases, and 8 bases lay in between. CDR1 is SGHTA and CDR2 is FQGTGA in the germline V gene. For the CDR3, the DNA is TGTGCCAGCAGCTCGACAGTACAAGAGACCCAGTACTTC. Translated: CASSSTVQETQYF.

This chain connects TRBV27 to TRBJ1-1; D is unresolved. The CDR3 is 16 residues long. Germline CDR1 reads MNHEY; CDR2 reads SMNVEV (reference sequence). Trimming stripped 3 bases from V and 5 bases from J, with 19 bases between. The CDR3, as DNA: TGTGCCAGCAGTTTCATATACGTAGGGCGAGGGACTGAAGCTTTCTTT. As protein: CASSFIYVGRGTEAFF.

The chain employs TRBV5-1 and TRBJ1-1; possibly TRBD1 for D (5 bases). Germline loops: CDR1 SGHRS, CDR2 YFSETQ. The V end was cut by 0 bases, the J end by 6 bases, with 9 bases between. This CDR3 has 13 residues. The CDR3, as DNA: TGCGCCAGCAGCTTGGGGGGCAGACCTGAAGCTTTCTTT. Its translation is CASSLGGRPEAFF.

The rearrangement uses TRBV9 and TRBJ2-4; TRBD1 might be the D (5 bases). The CDR3 is 14 amino acids. CDR1 is SGDLS and CDR2 is YYNGEE in the germline V gene. The germline V and J ends were trimmed by 3 bases and 7 bases, with 14 bases remaining between them. CDR3 protein: CASSATVPGNIQYF. CDR3 in DNA: TGTGCCAGCAGCGCGACAGTTCCCGGGAACATTCAGTACTTC.

In regard to this clone: Other DNA variants within this sample encode the same CDR3. This sequence joins TRBV5-1 and TRBJ1-4; TRBD1 matches 8 bases. The CDR3 sequence is 14 residues long. From germline, CDR1 is SGHRS and CDR2 YFSETQ. With V trimmed by 4 bases and J by 8 bases, 7 bases remained unmatched. The DNA for the CDR3 is TGCGCCAGCAGCCTCGGACAGGGTGGAGAAAAACTGTTTTTT. Encoded protein: CASSLGQGGEKLFF.

The genes are TRBV10-1 and TRBJ2-4, with TRBD2 as a possible D gene (5 bases). The CDR3 runs 18 residues. Germline CDR1 WNHNN, CDR2 SYGVQD (reference sequence). Between the trimmed V and J ends, which lost 5 bases and 0 bases, there was a span of 20 bases. CDR3: CASSLPNRRELAKNIQYF. CDR3 coding DNA: TGCGCCAGCAGTCTACCAAACAGACGGGAACTAGCCAAAAACATTCAGTACTTC.

The CDR3 reads CASSLNGGVNTEAFF. The CDR3 DNA reads as TGTGCCAGCAGCTTAAATGGGGGGGTGAACACTGAAGCTTTCTTT. This rearrangement joins TRBV7-6 to TRBJ1-1; D may be TRBD1 (5 bases). Germline V gives CDR1 SGHVS, CDR2 FNYEAQ. The CDR3 covers 15 residues. Trimming left V 2 bases short and J 0 bases short, with 10 bases between.

The chain has TRBV6-4 and TRBJ2-2, with a weak D call TRBD2 (6 bases). V was cut by 0 bases and J by 6 bases, with 8 bases left in between. This CDR3 spans 14 amino acids. Germline assignment: CDR1 MRHNA and CDR2 SNTAGT. CDR3: CASSDSSGPGELFF. The CDR3 region has the DNA TGTGCCAGCAGTGACTCTAGCGGTCCCGGGGAGCTGTTTTTT.

This clone was recorded once. The genes are TRBV7-9 and TRBJ2-1; 8 nucleotides line up with TRBD2. This CDR3 is 16 amino acids long. V lost 5 bases, J lost 8 bases, and 14 bases stayed unmatched. CDR1 is SEHNR and CDR2 is FQNEAQ in the germline V gene (reference sequence). CDR3 DNA sequence: TGTGCCAGCAGCCCTCGTCGACTAGCGCGGCAGGATGAGCAGTTCTTC. Amino acids: CASSPRRLARQDEQFF.

The chain employs TRBV9 and TRBJ2-7; perhaps TRBD2 as D (6 bases). The length of the CDR3 is 14 residues. The V gene lost 3 bases and the J gene lost 1 base, with 11 bases spanning the gap. CDR1 and CDR2 from the germline V gene are SGDLS and YYNGEE. The CDR3 DNA reads TGTGCCAGCAGCGCTCAAGGGAGGTCCTACGAGCAGTACTTC. Amino acids: CASSAQGRSYEQYF.

The chain carries TRBV28 and TRBJ2-2; tentatively, D is TRBD2 (5 bases). CDR1 is MDHEN and CDR2 is SYDVKM in the germline V gene. V lost 5 bases and J 8 bases, leaving 15 bases between the germline ends. The CDR3 length is 14 residues. The CDR3 DNA follows: TGTGCCAGCAGTATTGGGGTGCCGGGGGGGGAGCTGTTTTTT. This encodes CASSIGVPGGELFF. The variable domain in full, completed from reference TRBV28 and TRBJ2-2, reads DVKVTQSSRYLVKRTGEKVFLECVQDMDHENMFWYRQDPGLGLRLIYFSYDVKMKEKGDIPEGYSVSREKKERFSLILESASTNQTSMYLCASSIGVPGGELFFGEGSRLTVL.

The rearrangement joins TRBV6-6 to TRBJ2-7; 7 bases align to TRBD2. The CDR3 length is 16 residues. CDR1 MNHNY and CDR2 SVGAGI come from the germline V gene (reference sequence). The V and J ends lost 0 bases and 3 bases, in that order; junction bases with no gene match: 8. CDR3 loop: CASSYSGGRESYEQYF. The CDR3 bases are TGTGCCAGCAGTTACTCCGGAGGGCGGGAGAGCTACGAGCAGTACTTC.

This chain links TRBV27 with TRBJ2-6; D perhaps matches TRBD1 (5 bases). Between the trimmed V and J ends, which lost 4 bases and 4 bases, there was a span of 23 bases. The CDR3 is made up of 19 amino acids. Germline V lookup: CDR1 MNHEY, CDR2 SMNVEV (reference sequence). This chain's CDR3 is CASSYFGPWVGAGANVLTF. The CDR3, as DNA: TGTGCCAGCAGTTATTTTGGACCCTGGGTTGGGGCAGGGGCCAACGTCCTGACTTTC.

V is TRBV5-1 and J is TRBJ2-7, with D maybe TRBD2 (5 bases). Germline assignment: CDR1 SGHRS and CDR2 YFSETQ. This CDR3 spans 16 amino acids. The V gene lost 0 bases and the J gene lost 4 bases, with 17 bases spanning the gap. DNA for the CDR3: TGCGCCAGCAGCTTGGCCGTGAGGGTGGCTGGGTACGAGCAGTACTTC. Translation gives CASSLAVRVAGYEQYF. Using reference TRBV5-1 and TRBJ2-7 for the parts outside the CDR3, the full variable domain is KAGVTQTPRYLIKTRGQQVTLSCSPISGHRSVSWYQQTPGQGLQFLFEYFSETQRNKGNFPGRFSGRQFSNSRSEMNVSTLELGDSALYLCASSLAVRVAGYEQYFGPGTRLTVT.

V gene TRBV7-9 combines with J gene TRBJ2-7; a possible D gene is TRBD1 (6 bases). Looked up from germline, CDR1 is SEHNR and CDR2 is FQNEAQ (reference sequence). V lost 3 bases to trimming and J lost 0 bases, with 9 bases between them. The CDR3 consists of 14 residues. The CDR3: CASSFTGSSYEQYF. The CDR3 DNA reads TGTGCCAGCAGCTTCACAGGGAGCTCCTACGAGCAGTACTTC.

The chain couples TRBV28 to TRBJ1-2; D gene ambiguous. The ends were cut back, 1 base at V and 7 bases at J, with 13 bases in the middle. The CDR3 extends over 14 amino acids. The germline V gene has CDR1 MDHEN and CDR2 SYDVKM. This CDR3 reads CASSLSPGVFGYTF. CDR3 bases: TGTGCCAGCAGTTTATCGCCCGGGGTATTTGGCTACACCTTC.

The V call is TRBV6-1, the J call TRBJ2-1; 10 bases agree with TRBD1. V was clipped by 2 bases and J by 9 bases; unmatched bases: 10. Germline CDR1 MNHNS, CDR2 SASEGT. The CDR3 has 16 amino acids. CDR3 sequence (DNA): TGTGCCAGCAGTGAACCGGGGGGACAGGGGAACGGTGAGCAGTTCTTC. Protein sequence: CASSEPGGQGNGEQFF.

This clone was detected a few times. J is TRBJ1-5 and V is TRBV2, with a possible D match to TRBD1 (5 bases). Trimming cost V 3 bases and J 4 bases, with 13 bases left between them. Germline CDR1 SNHLY, CDR2 FYNNEI. This CDR3 contains 15 residues. In DNA form, the CDR3 reads TGTGCCAGCAGTGAGTCCCAGGGTGGTAATCAGCCCCAGCATTTT. It is translated as CASSESQGGNQPQHF.

The genes are TRBV4-3 and TRBJ2-1; TRBD2 matches 7 bases. Germline CDR1 and CDR2: LGHNA and YSLEER. The CDR3 runs to 15 residues. Trimming at V came to 1 base and at J to 6 bases, leaving 6 bases not matched to a gene. The CDR3 DNA is TGCGCCAGCAGCCAAGTGCGCGGGAGCCCCAATGAGCAGTTCTTC. Translated: CASSQVRGSPNEQFF.

The chain couples TRBV7-2 to TRBJ2-3; 7 positions match TRBD2. The CDR3 is 13 residues long. Trimming cost V 8 bases and J 0 bases; bases outside gene matches: 2. Germline lookup yields CDR1 SGHTA and CDR2 FQGNSA. In nucleotides, the CDR3 is TGTGCCAGCGGGGGGGTAAGCACAGATACGCAGTATTTT. This sequence encodes CASGGVSTDTQYF.

In DNA, the CDR3 is TGTGCCAGCAGTTACCATAGGGACAGCGACTCAGATACGCAGTATTTT. It codes for CASSYHRDSDSDTQYF. The chain is built from TRBV2 and TRBJ2-3; 7 bases are a match to TRBD1. V lost 5 bases to trimming and J lost 4 bases; unmatched junction nucleotides: 12. Germline CDR1 SNHLY, CDR2 FYNNEI. This CDR3 has 16 residues.